The entry below describes one T cell receptor beta chain. Sequencing used immunoSEQ multiplex PCR; TCRdb keeps in-frame clones, though not all of them. Of about 48,000 clones in the sample, about three quarters were seen once. This record comes from a study of blood T cell repertoires in COVID-19. V trimming: 0 bases; J trimming: 7 bases; junction bases outside the gene matches: 7. The CDR3 is made up of 16 amino acids. The germline gives CDR1 SGHNT, CDR2 YENEEA. This receptor was identified in a human donor with active or convalescent COVID-19. The donor label of this sample is uncertain. Material for sequencing was peripheral blood. The rearrangement uses TRBV11-3 and TRBJ2-7; 12 nucleotides match TRBD1. CDR3 coding DNA: TGTGCCAGCAGCTTAGAGGGGACAGGGGGCCGGGAAGAGCAGTACTTC. This encodes CASSLEGTGGREEQYF.